This TCR beta chain was captured in a study of T cell changes during pregnancy in multiple sclerosis. Profiling relied on immunoSEQ multiplex PCR, and the TCRdb table lists in-frame clones only, not all of them. The table shows tens of thousands of clones, with around 92% occurring only once. The CDR3 totals 15 residues. The germline CDR1 and CDR2 sequences are KGHSH and LQKENI. V lost 5 bases, J lost 0 bases, and 4 bases stayed unmatched. The chain joins TRBV18 to TRBJ2-7; 10 bases fit TRBD1. The sample here was CD4+ T cells from peripheral blood mononuclear cells, taken after pregnancy. The sequence was obtained from a female donor with multiple sclerosis, enrolled in a pregnancy study. CDR3 nucleotides: TGTGCCAGCTCAAGGGGACAGGGGTCCTCCTACGAGCAGTACTTC. As protein: CASSRGQGSSYEQYF.